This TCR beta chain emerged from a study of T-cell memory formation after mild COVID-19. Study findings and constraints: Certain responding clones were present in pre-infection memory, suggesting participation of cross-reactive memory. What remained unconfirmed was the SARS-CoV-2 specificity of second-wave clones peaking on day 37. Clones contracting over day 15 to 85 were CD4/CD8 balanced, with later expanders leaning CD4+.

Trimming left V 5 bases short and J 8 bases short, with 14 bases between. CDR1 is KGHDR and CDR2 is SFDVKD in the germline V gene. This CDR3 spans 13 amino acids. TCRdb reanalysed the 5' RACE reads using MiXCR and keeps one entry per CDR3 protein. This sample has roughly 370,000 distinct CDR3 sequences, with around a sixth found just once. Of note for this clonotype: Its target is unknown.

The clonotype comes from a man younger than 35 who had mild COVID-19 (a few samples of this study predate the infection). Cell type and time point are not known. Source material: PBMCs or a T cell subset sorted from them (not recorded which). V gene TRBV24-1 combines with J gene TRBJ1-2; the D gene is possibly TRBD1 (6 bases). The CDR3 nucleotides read TGTGCCACCAGTGGCAGGGGCGCGTGGGGCTACACCTTC. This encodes CATSGRGAWGYTF.